This passage covers 26 T cell receptor beta chains from one sample sequenced in a study of blood T cell repertoires in COVID-19. Profiled with immunoSEQ multiplex PCR; TCRdb holds only in-frame clones, not every one. The sample contains about 260,000 clones, about 88% of which appear only once. The sequencing input was PBMCs or T cells enriched from blood (not recorded which). The receptors come from a woman aged 45-65 years who had recovered from COVID-19.

The genes are TRBV3-1 (or the pseudogene TRBV3-2) and TRBJ2-7, with 8 bases lining up with TRBD2. Per germline, CDR1 LGHDT and CDR2 YNNKEL (reference sequence). V was clipped by 0 bases and J by 6 bases; unmatched bases: 7. CDR3 length equals 15 residues. The CDR3 DNA follows: TGTGCCAGCAGCCAAGATACTAGCGGCTATCCCGAGCAGTACTTC. This gives the protein CASSQDTSGYPEQYF.

This rearrangement joins TRBV7-2 to TRBJ2-3; 7 positions match TRBD1. The CDR3 is made up of 15 amino acids. Germline-derived CDR1 and CDR2 are SGHTA and FQGNSA. The V and J ends lost 1 base and 8 bases, in that order; junction bases with no gene match: 9. This CDR3 is CASSLDRGPSGTQYF. DNA for the CDR3: TGTGCCAGCAGCTTAGACAGGGGTCCCTCAGGTACGCAGTATTTT. Combining the CDR3 with reference TRBV7-2 and TRBJ2-3 gives the whole variable domain GAGVSQSPSNKVTEKGKDVELRCDPISGHTALYWYRQSLGQGLEFLIYFQGNSAPDKSGLPSDRFSAERTGGSVSTLTIQRTQQEDSAVYLCASSLDRGPSGTQYFGPGTRLTVL.

This chain links TRBV27 with TRBJ2-1, with a possible D match to TRBD2 (6 bases). CDR1 and CDR2 (germline): MNHEY, SMNVEV (reference sequence). Trimming cost V 3 bases and J 6 bases, with 9 bases left between them. This CDR3 has 13 amino acids. The DNA of the CDR3 is TGTGCCAGCAGTTTGGGACTTGGCAATGAGCAGTTCTTC. This translates into CASSLGLGNEQFF.

This chain uses TRBV29-1 with TRBJ2-3; a possible D gene is TRBD2 (5 bases). Germline assignment: CDR1 SQVTM and CDR2 ANQGSEA. The CDR3 totals 13 residues. V lost 7 bases and J 2 bases, leaving 13 bases between the germline ends. The CDR3, as DNA: TGCAGCGCCGAGGGTCGTTTCACAGATACGCAGTATTTT. Its protein product is CSAEGRFTDTQYF.

CDR3 protein: CASSIHPSLADNEQFF. In DNA form, the CDR3 reads TGTGCCAGCAGTATCCATCCCTCACTGGCGGACAATGAGCAGTTCTTC. The chain couples TRBV27 to TRBJ2-1; D is uncertain. From germline, CDR1 is MNHEY and CDR2 SMNVEV (reference sequence). There are 16 residues in the CDR3. V shed 5 bases and J shed 5 bases, with 19 bases lying between them.

The chain links TRBV29-1 to TRBJ2-3, with TRBD2 as a possible D gene (6 bases). The CDR3 contains 14 residues. Germline V gives CDR1 SQVTM, CDR2 ANQGSEA. V was pared by 6 bases and J by 0 bases, with 13 bases between. DNA for the CDR3: TGCAGCGTCGGGACTGCTAGTAGCACAGATACGCAGTATTTT. It yields the protein CSVGTASSTDTQYF.

A few counts support this clone. The V gene is TRBV10-1, the J gene TRBJ2-2; TRBD1 matches 8 bases. V shed 2 bases and J 4 bases; nucleotides not matched to a gene: 3. The germline V gene has CDR1 WNHNN and CDR2 SYGVQD (reference sequence). There are 15 residues in the CDR3. The CDR3 region is CASSETGGGTGELFF. The CDR3 DNA follows: TGCGCCAGCAGTGAGACAGGGGGAGGCACCGGGGAGCTGTTTTTT.

The chain uses TRBV29-1 and TRBJ2-7; TRBD2 aligns across 13 bases. Germline CDR1 and CDR2: SQVTM and ANQGSEA. V shed 5 bases, J shed 6 bases, and the junction held 7 bases outside the gene matches. CDR3 length: 14 amino acids. CDR3 nucleotides: TGCAGCGTTAATGGACTAGCGGGAGAGCTCGAGCAGTACTTC. This codes for CSVNGLAGELEQYF.

V and J are TRBV15 and TRBJ2-5; 8 positions match TRBD2. CDR1 and CDR2 (germline): LNHNV, YYDKDF (reference sequence). The V segment lost 0 bases and the J segment 4 bases; nucleotides outside the gene matches: 7. The CDR3 covers 16 residues. The DNA for the CDR3 is TGTGCCACCAGCAGAGATATTGGACTAGCCTCAGAGACCCAGTACTTC. Translating it yields CATSRDIGLASETQYF.

In its sample, this clone was seen a few times. The rearrangement links TRBV11-3 to TRBJ1-1; D is perhaps TRBD1 (5 bases). The ends were cut back, 5 bases at V and 10 bases at J, with 20 bases in the middle. Germline V CDR1 and CDR2: SGHNT, YENEEA. The CDR3 has 14 residues. CDR3 bases: TGTGCCAGCAGCCCAAGAGACAGCCCCAGGATAGCTTTCTTT. Translated, it gives CASSPRDSPRIAFF.

This clone was picked up a small number of times. The J gene is TRBJ1-1, the V gene TRBV2, with a tentative D call TRBD1 (6 bases). Germline V gives CDR1 SNHLY, CDR2 FYNNEI. Trimming cost V 9 bases and J 6 bases, with 23 bases left between them. This CDR3 has 15 amino acids. This CDR3 reads CASRVDQGLRSEAFF. CDR3 coding DNA: TGTGCCAGTAGAGTAGACCAGGGGCTCCGCTCTGAAGCTTTCTTT. Variable domain in full (rest from reference TRBV2 and TRBJ1-1): EPEVTQTPSHQVTQMGQEVILRCVPISNHLYFYWYRQILGQKVEFLVSFYNNEISEKSEIFDDQFSVERPDGSNFTLKIRSTKLEDSAMYFCASRVDQGLRSEAFFGQGTRLTVV.

This rearrangement joins TRBV28 to TRBJ1-2; the D is unclear. V dropped 6 bases and J dropped 1 base, with 9 bases sitting between them. Germline loops: CDR1 MDHEN, CDR2 SYDVKM. The CDR3 sequence is 13 residues long. CDR3 amino acids: CASRVAGNYGYTF. The CDR3 nucleotides are TGTGCCAGCAGGGTTGCCGGTAACTATGGCTACACCTTC.

This clone came up a few times. The chain employs TRBV28 and TRBJ1-6, with D unresolved. Germline-derived CDR1 and CDR2 are MDHEN and SYDVKM. The CDR3 loop spans 13 amino acids. V was clipped by 1 base and J by 6 bases, with 4 bases between them. The CDR3 DNA sequence: TGTGCCAGCAGTTTATTGGCTAATTCACCCCTCCACTTT. It translates to CASSLLANSPLHF.

The chain is built from TRBV15 and TRBJ2-3; D is possibly TRBD1 (6 bases). Trimming removed 9 bases at V and 4 bases at J, with 20 bases between. The CDR3 totals 15 residues. Germline V lookup: CDR1 LNHNV, CDR2 YYDKDF (reference sequence). For the CDR3, the DNA is TGTGCCACGGCCGGTAGACAGGAAGGGCCAGATACGCAGTATTTT. Protein sequence: CATAGRQEGPDTQYF.

The chain couples TRBV4-2 to TRBJ1-6; perhaps TRBD1 as D (5 bases). Germline values: CDR1 LGHNA, CDR2 YNFKEQ. This CDR3 comprises 15 residues. V was clipped by 2 bases and J by 5 bases, with 10 bases between them. CDR3 in DNA: TGTGCCAGCAGCCAAATCGACAGAAATAATTCACCCCTCCACTTT. Translating it yields CASSQIDRNNSPLHF.

The J gene is TRBJ1-1, the V gene TRBV4-3, with 7 positions matching TRBD1. The V gene's germline CDR1 is LGHNA and CDR2 YSLEER. The ends lost 4 bases at V and 6 bases at J; junction bases unmatched: 8. The CDR3 covers 14 residues. The CDR3 DNA reads TGCGCCAGCAGCCGAGAGACAGGGCGGCCTGAAGCTTTCTTT. It encodes CASSRETGRPEAFF.

This chain joins TRBV3-1 (or the pseudogene TRBV3-2) and TRBJ2-1; the D is unclear. The CDR3 covers 15 residues. The germline V gene encodes CDR1 LGHDT and CDR2 YNNKEL (reference sequence). Trimming shortened V by 0 bases and J by 3 bases, and 9 bases separated the two germline ends. The CDR3: CASSQDNPNYNEQFF. CDR3 coding DNA: TGTGCCAGCAGCCAAGATAACCCTAACTACAATGAGCAGTTCTTC.

This clone showed up just a few times. CDR3 in DNA: TGTGCCAGCAGCTTTTTTAGCGGGAGGACGAACACCGGGGAGCTGTTTTTT. Translated, it gives CASSFFSGRTNTGELFF. This chain links TRBV11-2 with TRBJ2-2; TRBD2 aligns across 10 bases. Germline values: CDR1 SGHAT, CDR2 FQNNGV. The CDR3 is 17 residues long. V trimming: 3 bases; J trimming: 0 bases; junction bases outside the gene matches: 4.

J is TRBJ1-1 and V is TRBV28; tentative D call: TRBD1 (5 bases). With 1 base removed from V and 1 base from J, the gap between germline ends came to 25 bases. Looked up from germline, CDR1 is MDHEN and CDR2 is SYDVKM. The CDR3 has 20 amino acids. DNA for the CDR3: TGTGCCAGCAGTTTATCGGTTATGTGGGGCGGGGAAAGGACGAACACTGAAGCTTTCTTT. Translation gives CASSLSVMWGGERTNTEAFF.

This sequence joins TRBV25-1 and TRBJ2-1, with unresolved D. The CDR3 runs to 14 residues. The V gene lost 1 base and the J gene lost 5 bases, with 9 bases spanning the gap. Germline lookup yields CDR1 MGHDK and CDR2 SYGVNS. CDR3 amino acids: CASSEWARNNEQFF. CDR3 DNA: TGTGCCAGCAGTGAATGGGCGCGCAACAATGAGCAGTTCTTC.

The chain is built from TRBV27 and TRBJ2-7; 10 nucleotides align to TRBD1. This CDR3 comprises 13 residues. J gave up 4 bases and V 6 bases, and 3 bases lay outside the gene matches. The germline gives CDR1 MNHEY, CDR2 SMNVEV (reference sequence). CDR3 coding DNA: TGTGCCAGCAGAAGACAGGGGGCATACGAGCAGTACTTC. This encodes CASRRQGAYEQYF.

The chain combines TRBV5-4 with TRBJ2-7; D is possibly TRBD2 (6 bases). V lost 6 bases, J lost 0 bases, and 13 bases lay in between. Germline V gives CDR1 SGHNT, CDR2 YYREEE (reference sequence). The CDR3 is made up of 14 amino acids. The CDR3: CASKTGLSSYEQYF. The CDR3 DNA is TGTGCCAGCAAGACGGGACTTAGCTCCTACGAGCAGTACTTC.

The chain is built from TRBV7-6 and TRBJ2-7, with TRBD2 matching over 9 bases. Per the germline V gene, CDR1 is SGHVS and CDR2 is FNYEAQ. Trimming at V came to 1 base and at J to 6 bases, leaving 7 bases not matched to a gene. This CDR3 is 15 amino acids long. The CDR3: CASSLGVAGAGEQYF. The CDR3 coding sequence is TGTGCCAGCAGCTTAGGGGTAGCGGGAGCGGGCGAGCAGTACTTC.

This chain uses TRBV7-2 with TRBJ2-1, with a tentative D call TRBD2 (5 bases). V dropped 6 bases and J dropped 1 base, with 10 bases sitting between them. This CDR3 has 14 residues. From germline, CDR1 is SGHTA and CDR2 FQGNSA. CDR3 DNA: TGTGCCAGCAGAAAACGAGGGTCCTACAATGAGCAGTTCTTC. This encodes CASRKRGSYNEQFF.

V usage is TRBV18 and J usage is TRBJ2-7; 12 bases are shared with TRBD2. This CDR3 spans 14 amino acids. The junction had 5 bases not matched to a gene; V was cut back by 5 bases and J by 6 bases. Germline lookup yields CDR1 KGHSH and CDR2 LQKENI. The CDR3 nucleotides read TGTGCCAGCTCATCGCTAGCGGGAGGGCGCGAGCAGTACTTC. This translates into CASSSLAGGREQYF.

The chain combines TRBV11-3 with TRBJ1-6, with D perhaps matching TRBD1 (5 bases). V was clipped by 1 base and J by 8 bases, with 18 bases between them. This CDR3 region has 17 residues. CDR1 is SGHNT and CDR2 is YENEEA in the germline V gene. The CDR3 region has the DNA TGTGCCAGCAGCTTAGTTGACGTGTCGGGGGGTTATTCACCCCTCCACTTT. As protein: CASSLVDVSGGYSPLHF.